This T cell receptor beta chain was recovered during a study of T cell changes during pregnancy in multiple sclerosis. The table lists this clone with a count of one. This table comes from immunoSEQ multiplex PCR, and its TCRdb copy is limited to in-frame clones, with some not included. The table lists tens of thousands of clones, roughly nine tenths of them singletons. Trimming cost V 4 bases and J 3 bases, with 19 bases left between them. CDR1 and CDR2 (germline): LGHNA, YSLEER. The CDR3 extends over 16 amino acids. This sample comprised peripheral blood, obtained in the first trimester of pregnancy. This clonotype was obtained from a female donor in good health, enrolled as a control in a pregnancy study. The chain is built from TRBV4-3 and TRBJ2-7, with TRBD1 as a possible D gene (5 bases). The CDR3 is CASSPSSVRANYEQYF. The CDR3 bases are TGCGCCAGCAGCCCAAGTAGTGTCAGGGCGAACTACGAGCAGTACTTC.